This T cell receptor beta chain was sequenced in a study of CD8+ T cells in alopecia areata. Study in general: Twice daily, treated patients received 5 to 10 mg of oral tofacitinib. Patients in the study were on tofacitinib for 6 to 18 months, then off it for 6 months.

Researchers gathered lesional scalp punch biopsies and peripheral blood from patients with alopecia areata. Sequencing used cDNA as its template, made by extracting RNA and reverse transcribing it. TCRdb keeps only in-frame clones here, not all; method: immunoSEQ multiplex PCR. The sample consists of some 130,000 clones, about 50% of them appearing once. Whole-study results and caveats: Patients shared TCRs less clearly than mice did, possibly owing to HLA.

As to this clone: Its matching antigen is unknown.

The CDR3 has 15 amino acids. The germline V and J ends were trimmed by 0 bases and 1 base, with 11 bases remaining between them. The germline V gene has CDR1 SGHRS and CDR2 YFSETQ. The rearrangement uses TRBV5-1 and TRBJ2-7, with D perhaps assigned TRBD1 or TRBD2 (5 bases each). The origin of this receptor is a human donor with alopecia areata. Sequenced material: CD8+ T cells sorted from blood, taken at week 0. This chain's CDR3 is CASSLGDPASYEQYF. CDR3 nucleotides: TGCGCCAGCAGCTTGGGGGACCCGGCGTCCTACGAGCAGTACTTC.